These 16 T cell receptor beta chains share one sample of origin, sequenced in a study of graft-versus-host responses after intestinal transplantation listed by TCRdb under 2021. The method was the immunoSEQ multiplex PCR assay. The table was pulled from immuneACCESS by TCRdb, which kept in-frame rearrangements only. Such tables lose some clones; where checked, under half of the loss comes from unresolved V genes, and the rest has no known cause. The sample table records about 98,000 clones; around 86% of these occur just once. The ten biggest clones cover 17% of the sample. What this sample's time point label stands for: cells obtained before transplantation from donor or recipient. Their antigens are not known. Sequencing used unstimulated CD8+ T cells sorted from spleen or lymph node cells, obtained before intestinal transplant. The receptor set was obtained from a human donor who received an intestinal transplant.

This clone was observed a handful of times. The J gene is TRBJ1-2, the V gene TRBV2, with D tentatively TRBD1 (6 bases). This CDR3 is 16 amino acids long. V was clipped by 1 base and J by 8 bases, with 20 bases between them. Germline loops: CDR1 SNHLY, CDR2 FYNNEI. The CDR3 bases are TGTGCCAGCAGTGAAGTCTGGGGGCCCTTACTCGGCGGCTACACCTTC. It is translated as CASSEVWGPLLGGYTF.

The chain employs TRBV6-5 and TRBJ2-6; the D gene could be TRBD1 or TRBD2 (5 bases each). V lost 6 bases and J lost 2, with 8 bases in between. Germline lookup yields CDR1 MNHEY and CDR2 SVGAGI. The CDR3 is 14 residues long. This CDR3 is CASSRGTGANVLTF. The CDR3 coding sequence is TGTGCCAGCAGCCGGGGCACTGGGGCCAACGTCCTGACTTTC.

V and J are TRBV6-5 and TRBJ1-3; D gene uncertain. Germline V gene lookup returns CDR1 MNHEY and CDR2 SVGAGI. The CDR3 runs 12 residues. V lost 4 bases and J 9 bases, leaving 10 bases between the germline ends. For the CDR3, the DNA is TGTGCCAGCAGTTCGGACCTGACCACCATATATTTT. Its translation is CASSSDLTTIYF.

This chain links TRBV13 with TRBJ2-7; TRBD1 matches at 8 bases. The CDR3 spans 17 residues. CDR1 and CDR2 (germline): PRHDT, FYEKMQ (reference sequence). The junction had 15 bases not matched to a gene; V was cut back by 5 bases and J by 3 bases. CDR3 bases: TGTGCCAGCAGCGCAAGCACGACAGGGGCGGTCAGCTACGAGCAGTACTTC. It specifies CASSASTTGAVSYEQYF. Using reference TRBV13 and TRBJ2-7 for the parts outside the CDR3, the full variable domain is AAGVIQSPRHLIKEKRETATLKCYPIPRHDTVYWYQQGPGQDPQFLISFYEKMQSDKGSIPDRFSAQQFSDYHSELNMSSLELGDSALYFCASSASTTGAVSYEQYFGPGTRLTVT.

This clone has just a few counts. The chain uses TRBV6-4 and TRBJ2-2, with 11 bases that match TRBD2. CDR3 size: 16 residues. In germline, CDR1 is MRHNA, CDR2 SNTAGT. V lost 5 bases to trimming and J lost 1 base; unmatched junction nucleotides: 3. The CDR3, as DNA: TGTGCCAGCAGTCGACTAGCGGGGAAGAACACCGGGGAGCTGTTTTTT. It codes for CASSRLAGKNTGELFF.

The chain combines TRBV5-5 with TRBJ1-2, with no clear D. From germline, CDR1 is SGHKS and CDR2 YYEKEE (reference sequence). Deletions cut 0 bases from V and 1 base from J, with 7 bases between. CDR3 length: 14 amino acids. The CDR3 spells CASSLGDGNYGYTF. The DNA for the CDR3 is TGTGCCAGCAGCTTGGGTGACGGTAACTATGGCTACACCTTC.

This clone was counted a few times. The chain uses TRBV2 and TRBJ2-7; 8 nucleotides match TRBD2. Germline assignment: CDR1 SNHLY and CDR2 FYNNEI. With V trimmed by 8 bases and J by 2 bases, 20 bases remained unmatched. The CDR3 covers 18 residues. The CDR3 nucleotides are TGTGCCAGCGGCCTTTCGGGGGGGGCAGCCCAATCTACCTACGAGCAGTACTTC. Amino acid sequence: CASGLSGGAAQSTYEQYF.

The chain recombines TRBV13 with TRBJ1-3, with D hard to call. V was cut by 5 bases and J by 1 base, with 15 bases left in between. In germline, CDR1 is PRHDT, CDR2 FYEKMQ (reference sequence). The CDR3 sequence is 16 residues long. This CDR3 reads CASSRSEDLSGNTIYF. The CDR3 bases are TGTGCCAGCAGCAGGTCTGAAGACCTTTCTGGAAACACCATATATTTT.

This clone was seen only once. The chain links TRBV6-1 to TRBJ1-5; D may be TRBD1 (5 bases). V was clipped by 9 bases and J by 5 bases, with 14 bases between them. The V gene's germline CDR1 is MNHNS and CDR2 SASEGT. The CDR3 covers 13 residues. The CDR3: CASTGDGDQPQHF. For the CDR3, the DNA is TGTGCCAGTACCGGGGACGGCGATCAGCCCCAGCATTTT.

The sample holds a few counts of this clone. The sample has other DNA sequences that encode this CDR3 too. This rearrangement joins TRBV6-4 to TRBJ1-5; D remains unclear. The CDR3 is made up of 13 amino acids. Germline loops: CDR1 MRHNA, CDR2 SNTAGT. Trimming shortened V by 3 bases and J by 1 base, and 4 bases separated the two germline ends. CDR3 coding DNA: TGTGCCAGCAGTGAGGGCAGCAATCAGCCCCAGCATTTT. Its translation is CASSEGSNQPQHF.

This clone appeared once. The chain uses TRBV28 and TRBJ2-7, with TRBD2 matching 9 bases. V dropped 5 bases and J dropped 2; count of bases not matched to a gene: 4. The CDR3 length is 14 residues. Germline V gene data show CDR1 as MDHEN and CDR2 as SYDVKM. The CDR3 sequence is CASSPLAGTYEQYF. CDR3 bases: TGTGCCAGCAGTCCACTAGCGGGTACCTACGAGCAGTACTTC.

This sequence joins TRBV5-4 and TRBJ2-7; TRBD2 matches 9 bases. Trimming took 1 base from V and 5 from J; bases not matched to a gene: 7. The CDR3 consists of 15 residues. Germline V gene data show CDR1 as SGHNT and CDR2 as YYREEE (reference sequence). The CDR3 DNA reads TGTGCCAGCAGCTTGATAGGCCTAGCGGGACACGAGCAGTACTTC. Translating gives CASSLIGLAGHEQYF.

This clone was observed once. The CDR3: CASSLQGTYEQYF. The CDR3, as DNA: TGTGCCAGCAGCTTACAAGGGACCTACGAGCAGTACTTC. J is TRBJ2-7 and V is TRBV13; D not certain. Germline V gives CDR1 PRHDT, CDR2 FYEKMQ (reference sequence). Deletions cut 2 bases from V and 2 bases from J, with 7 bases between. CDR3 size: 13 residues. The whole variable domain, remainder taken from reference TRBV13 and TRBJ2-7, is AAGVIQSPRHLIKEKRETATLKCYPIPRHDTVYWYQQGPGQDPQFLISFYEKMQSDKGSIPDRFSAQQFSDYHSELNMSSLELGDSALYFCASSLQGTYEQYFGPGTRLTVT.

This chain connects TRBV10-1 to TRBJ1-1, with 7 bases fitting TRBD1. CDR3 length equals 13 residues. V shed 4 bases and J 5 bases; nucleotides not matched to a gene: 4. Germline values: CDR1 WNHNN, CDR2 SYGVQD (reference sequence). CDR3: CASSAGGGTEAFF. The DNA of the CDR3 is TGCGCCAGCAGTGCAGGGGGTGGAACTGAAGCTTTCTTT.

The chain links TRBV28 to TRBJ2-7, with 11 bases that match TRBD1. With V trimmed by 2 bases and J by 2 bases, 8 bases remained unmatched. CDR1 and CDR2 (germline): MDHEN, SYDVKM. This CDR3 region has 17 residues. This chain's CDR3 is CASSLDEKGQGAYEQYF. The CDR3 region has the DNA TGTGCCAGCAGTTTAGATGAGAAGGGACAGGGGGCCTACGAGCAGTACTTC.

The chain combines TRBV11-2 with TRBJ2-3, with no clear D. V was pared by 1 base and J by 3 bases, with 11 bases between. This CDR3 contains 15 residues. Per germline, CDR1 SGHAT and CDR2 FQNNGV. CDR3 amino acids: CASSLGIPRTDTQYF. CDR3 sequence (DNA): TGTGCCAGCAGCTTAGGGATTCCAAGGACAGATACGCAGTATTTT.